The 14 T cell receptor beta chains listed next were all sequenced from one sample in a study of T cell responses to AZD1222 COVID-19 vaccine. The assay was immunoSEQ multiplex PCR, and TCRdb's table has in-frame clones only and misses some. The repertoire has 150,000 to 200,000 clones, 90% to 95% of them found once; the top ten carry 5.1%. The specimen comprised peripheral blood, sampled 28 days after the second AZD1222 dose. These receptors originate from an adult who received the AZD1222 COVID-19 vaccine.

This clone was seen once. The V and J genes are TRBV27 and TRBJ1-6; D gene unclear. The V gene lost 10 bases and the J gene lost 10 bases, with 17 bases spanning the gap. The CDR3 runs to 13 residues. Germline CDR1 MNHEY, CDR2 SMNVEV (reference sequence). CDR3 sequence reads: CATSRQVVSPLHF. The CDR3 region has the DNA TGTGCCACCTCCCGGCAGGTGGTATCACCCCTCCACTTT.

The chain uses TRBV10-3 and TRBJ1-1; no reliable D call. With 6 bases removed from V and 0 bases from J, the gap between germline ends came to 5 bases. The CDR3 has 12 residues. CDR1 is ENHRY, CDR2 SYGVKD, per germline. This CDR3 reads CAIRGLNTEAFF. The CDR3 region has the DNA TGTGCCATCAGGGGGTTGAACACTGAAGCTTTCTTT.

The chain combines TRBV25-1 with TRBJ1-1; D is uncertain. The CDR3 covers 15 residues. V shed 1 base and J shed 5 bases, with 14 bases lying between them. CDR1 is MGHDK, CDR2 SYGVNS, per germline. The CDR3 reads CASSELMKGRTEAFF. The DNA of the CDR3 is TGTGCCAGCAGTGAATTGATGAAGGGAAGGACTGAAGCTTTCTTT.

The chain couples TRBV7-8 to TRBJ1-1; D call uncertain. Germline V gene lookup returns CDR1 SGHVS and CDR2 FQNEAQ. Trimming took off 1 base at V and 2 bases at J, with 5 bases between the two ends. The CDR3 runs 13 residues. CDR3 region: CASSLGKNTEAFF. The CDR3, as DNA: TGTGCCAGCAGCTTAGGTAAAAACACTGAAGCTTTCTTT.

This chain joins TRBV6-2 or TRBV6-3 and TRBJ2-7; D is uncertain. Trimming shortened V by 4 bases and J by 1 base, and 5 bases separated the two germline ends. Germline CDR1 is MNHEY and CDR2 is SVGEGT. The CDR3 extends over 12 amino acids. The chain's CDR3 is CASSSSSYEQYF. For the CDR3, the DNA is TGTGCCAGCAGTTCGTCGTCCTACGAGCAGTACTTC.

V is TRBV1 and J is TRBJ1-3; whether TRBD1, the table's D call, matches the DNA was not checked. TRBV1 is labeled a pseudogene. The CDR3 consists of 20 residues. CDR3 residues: CTSSQDWGQGENRSGNTIYF. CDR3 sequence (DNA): TGCACCAGCAGCCAAGATTGGGGACAAGGGGAGAATCGCTCTGGAAACACCATATATTTT.

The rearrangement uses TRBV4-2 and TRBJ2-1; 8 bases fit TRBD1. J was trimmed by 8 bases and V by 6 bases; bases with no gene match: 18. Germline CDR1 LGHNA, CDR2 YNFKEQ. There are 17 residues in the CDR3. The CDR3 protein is CASSPSGGRGLTDEQFF. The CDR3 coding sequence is TGTGCCAGCAGTCCAAGTGGGGGCAGGGGGCTTACGGATGAGCAGTTCTTC.

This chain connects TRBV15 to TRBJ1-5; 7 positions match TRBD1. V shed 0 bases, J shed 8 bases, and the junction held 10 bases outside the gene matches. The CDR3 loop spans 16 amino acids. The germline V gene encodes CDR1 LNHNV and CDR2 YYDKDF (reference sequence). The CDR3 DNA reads TGTGCCACCAGCAGAGATCCGGGACAGAATAAGGAGCCCCAGCATTTT. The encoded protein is CATSRDPGQNKEPQHF.

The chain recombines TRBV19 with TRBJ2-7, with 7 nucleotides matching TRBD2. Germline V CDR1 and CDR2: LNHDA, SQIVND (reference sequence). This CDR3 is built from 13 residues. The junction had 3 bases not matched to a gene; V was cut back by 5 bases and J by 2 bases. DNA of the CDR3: TGTGCCAGTAGTCTTGGACTAGCCTACGAGCAGTACTTC. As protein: CASSLGLAYEQYF.

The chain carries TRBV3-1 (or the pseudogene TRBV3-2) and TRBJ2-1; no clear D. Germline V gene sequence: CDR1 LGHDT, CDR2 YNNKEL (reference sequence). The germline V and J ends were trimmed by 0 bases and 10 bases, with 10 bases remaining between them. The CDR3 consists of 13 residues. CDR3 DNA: TGTGCCAGCAGCCAAGACTTAAACGCGGAGCAGTTCTTC. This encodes CASSQDLNAEQFF.

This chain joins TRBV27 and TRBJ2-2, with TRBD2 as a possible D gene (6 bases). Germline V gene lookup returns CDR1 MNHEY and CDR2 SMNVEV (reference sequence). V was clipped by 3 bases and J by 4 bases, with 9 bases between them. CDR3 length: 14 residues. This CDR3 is CASSFRGITGELFF. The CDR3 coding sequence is TGTGCCAGCAGTTTCCGGGGGATCACCGGGGAGCTGTTTTTT.

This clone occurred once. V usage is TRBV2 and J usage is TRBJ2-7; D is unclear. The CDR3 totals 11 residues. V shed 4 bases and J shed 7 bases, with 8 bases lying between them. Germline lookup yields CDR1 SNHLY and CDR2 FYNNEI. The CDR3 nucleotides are TGTGCCAGCAGTGTCCCAAAGGAGCAGTACTTC. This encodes CASSVPKEQYF.

The DNA of the CDR3 is TGTGCCAGCAGAGCCTCCGGGACAGGGAAAGCTTTCTTT. Protein product: CASRASGTGKAFF. This sequence joins TRBV7-3 and TRBJ1-1; 9 nucleotides align to TRBD1. Unmatched junction bases numbered 8, after V lost 6 bases and J lost 9 bases. The CDR3 runs 13 residues. The germline CDR1 and CDR2 sequences are SGHTA and FQGTGA.

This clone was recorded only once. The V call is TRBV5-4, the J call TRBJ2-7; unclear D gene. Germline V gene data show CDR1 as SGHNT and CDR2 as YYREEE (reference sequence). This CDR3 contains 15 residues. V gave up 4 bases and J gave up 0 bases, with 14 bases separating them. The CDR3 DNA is TGTGCCAGCAGCGCGCCTTCGAGAGGCTCCTACGAGCAGTACTTC. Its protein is CASSAPSRGSYEQYF.